A selection of T cell receptor beta chains follows, all from one sample in a study of blood T cell repertoires in COVID-19. Sequencing used immunoSEQ multiplex PCR; TCRdb keeps in-frame clones, though not all of them. This sample has over 110,000 clones; 80% occur once, and the top ten carry 3.5%. Sequenced input: peripheral blood. All receptors derive from a man between 70 and 80 years old who had recovered from COVID-19. CDR3s include the opening cysteine and the closing phenylalanine or tryptophan. A D gene is named only where the DNA matches it firmly. Where a row states a size, it is once, few, many or the class of an expanded clone; other rows omit it.

V	J	size	D	DNA	CDR3
TRBV5-1	TRBJ2-5	NA	NA	TGCGCCAGCAGAGAGGTCGCGGGTCAAGAGACCCAGTACTTC	CASREVAGQETQYF
TRBV18	TRBJ2-1	NA	NA	TGTGCCAGCTCCCCGCGAAACAGAAATGAGCAGTTCTTC	CASSPRNRNEQFF
TRBV29-1	TRBJ1-5	NA	TRBD1	TGCAGCGCGGTTGTAGGGGACAGCCTGTATCAGCCCCAGCATTTT	CSAVVGDSLYQPQHF
TRBV19	TRBJ1-2	NA	TRBD1	TGTGCCAGTAGCCCTCGGGGGACAGGGAACTATGGCTACACCTTC	CASSPRGTGNYGYTF
TRBV15	TRBJ2-5	NA	TRBD2	TGTGCCACCAGCCGGGGGGTAGCGGGAGATGAGACCCAGTACTTC	CATSRGVAGDETQYF
TRBV6-5	TRBJ1-3	once	NA	TGTGCCAGCAGAAAACAGGGATCCGGAAACACCATATATTTT	CASRKQGSGNTIYF
TRBV7-9	TRBJ1-1	NA	NA	TGTGCCAGCAGCTTTCGGAACACTGAAGCTTTCTTT	CASSFRNTEAFF
TRBV19	TRBJ1-2	NA	NA	TGTGCCAGTAGTATAGCCAGGGACTATGGCTACACCTTC	CASSIARDYGYTF
TRBV2	TRBJ1-2	NA	TRBD1	TGTGCCAGCGGGACAGGATTTGGCTACACCTTC	CASGTGFGYTF
TRBV14	TRBJ1-1	NA	NA	TGTGCCAGCAGCCCCCAGTGGAACACTGAAGCTTTCTTT	CASSPQWNTEAFF
TRBV11-2	TRBJ2-3	NA	NA	TGTGCCAGCAGCCCAGGGGGACTGAACACAGATACGCAGTATTTT	CASSPGGLNTDTQYF
TRBV7-2	TRBJ1-5	NA	NA	TGTGCCAGCAGCTTAGTAGCAAATCAGCCCCAGCATTTT	CASSLVANQPQHF
TRBV19	TRBJ2-7	NA	TRBD1	TGTGCCAGTAGTAAGGGACAGGCAAGCTACGAGCAGTACTTC	CASSKGQASYEQYF
TRBV3-1/TRBV3-2	TRBJ2-3	NA	NA	TGTGCCAGCAGCCAAGGAGATTCAGGGAGCACAGATACGCAGTATTTT	CASSQGDSGSTDTQYF
TRBV5-5	TRBJ2-7	NA	NA	TGTGCCAGCAGCTTGGTCTGGAACCAAGACACCTACGAGCAGTACTTC	CASSLVWNQDTYEQYF
TRBV5-5	TRBJ2-7	NA	TRBD1	TGTGCCAGCAGCTTGGACTGGGACAGGAATTACGAGCAGTACTTC	CASSLDWDRNYEQYF
TRBV13	TRBJ2-2	NA	TRBD1	TGTGCCAGCAGCATCCGGGACAGGGCAGGCGGGGAGCTGTTTTTT	CASSIRDRAGGELFF
TRBV5-1	TRBJ2-7	once	TRBD2	TGCGCCAGCAGCCAAGGGACTAGCGGTCGACCCTACGAGCAGTACTTC	CASSQGTSGRPYEQYF
TRBV29-1	TRBJ2-7	NA	TRBD1	TGCAGCGCTGTTTTGCAGAGACAGGGGGGGTACGAGCAGTACTTC	CSAVLQRQGGYEQYF
TRBV27	TRBJ2-2	NA	NA	TGTGCCAGCAGTTTATCCCCACGGGACATCGACACCGGGGAGCTGTTTTTT	CASSLSPRDIDTGELFF
TRBV11-2	TRBJ2-2	NA	TRBD1	TGTGCCAGCAGCCCCGGGACAGGGTCCACCGGGGAGCTGTTTTTT	CASSPGTGSTGELFF
TRBV5-1	TRBJ2-3	once	NA	TGCGCCAGCAGCTTGGCCGGGCAGGGGAGCACAGATACGCAGTATTTT	CASSLAGQGSTDTQYF
TRBV7-2	TRBJ2-4	NA	TRBD2	TGTGCCAGCAGCTTAGGGACTAGCGGGAGGGGGAACATTCAGTACTTC	CASSLGTSGRGNIQYF
TRBV29-1	TRBJ1-2	once	NA	TGCAGCGTTGGCTCCCAGGGAGGCTATGGCTACACCTTC	CSVGSQGGYGYTF
TRBV3-1/TRBV3-2	TRBJ1-4	NA	NA	TGTGCCAGCAGGGAGGGACGGGCAGAAATTGAAAAACTGTTTTTT	CASREGRAEIEKLFF
TRBV7-2	TRBJ2-1	NA	NA	TGTGCCAGCAGCTTAAGGGGCCAGGGTTTCGATGAGCAGTTCTTC	CASSLRGQGFDEQFF
TRBV18	TRBJ2-3	NA	NA	TGTGCCAGCTCACCATTCGGGGGTAGCACAGATACGCAGTATTTT	CASSPFGGSTDTQYF
TRBV19	TRBJ2-5	NA	TRBD1	TGTGCCAGTAGTAGGCACCGGGACAGGGGAGAGTGGGAGACCCAGTACTTC	CASSRHRDRGEWETQYF
TRBV7-3	TRBJ1-5	NA	NA	TGTGCCAGCAGCCCCGGACAGAATCAGCCCCAGCATTTT	CASSPGQNQPQHF
TRBV7-9	TRBJ1-5	NA	NA	TGTGCCAGCAGAGGACAGAAAGATCAGCCCCAGCATTTT	CASRGQKDQPQHF
TRBV27	TRBJ2-3	NA	NA	TGTGCCAGCAGCCTGACGACCGGGACAGATACGCAGTATTTT	CASSLTTGTDTQYF
TRBV4-1	TRBJ2-3	NA	NA	TGCGCCAGCAGCCAAACCCCTCAAGGACAGTCTACAGATACGCAGTATTTT	CASSQTPQGQSTDTQYF
TRBV5-6	TRBJ2-1	NA	NA	TGTGCCAGCAGCTTGGTAGGTGCGGGATGGTACAATGAGCAGTTCTTC	CASSLVGAGWYNEQFF
TRBV2	TRBJ1-2	NA	TRBD1	TGTGCCAGCAGTGAAGAACAGGGGATCGTTCTTGGCTACACCTTC	CASSEEQGIVLGYTF
TRBV5-6	TRBJ1-5	NA	NA	TGTGCCAGCAGCTTGGCCCGGGACATGGTTTATCAGCCCCAGCATTTT	CASSLARDMVYQPQHF
TRBV5-1	TRBJ2-3	many	NA	TGCGCCAGCAGCTTGGGAGGAGGGTCATCCACAGATACGCAGTATTTT	CASSLGGGSSTDTQYF
TRBV5-5	TRBJ2-7	NA	NA	TGTGCCAGCAGCTTGGGTCTAGACTACGAGCAGTACTTC	CASSLGLDYEQYF
TRBV11-2	TRBJ2-1	once	NA	TGTGCCAGCAGAGCGTTACCCGGGGTTGAGCAGTTCTTC	CASRALPGVEQFF
TRBV6-5	TRBJ1-3	NA	TRBD1	TGTGCCAGCAGGACAGGGTCTGGAAACACCATATATTTT	CASRTGSGNTIYF
TRBV3-1/TRBV3-2	TRBJ2-7	NA	NA	TGTGCCAGCAGCCAAATGCCGGGAGACGGCGAGCAGTACTTC	CASSQMPGDGEQYF
TRBV19	TRBJ2-3	NA	NA	TGTGCCAGTAGTACCCTTCGCGGGCGAGGCACAGATACGCAGTATTTT	CASSTLRGRGTDTQYF
TRBV5-1	TRBJ1-2	NA	TRBD1	TGCGCCAGCAGCTTGTCCGGGACAGGAATCCACTATGGCTACACCTTC	CASSLSGTGIHYGYTF
TRBV12-3/TRBV12-4	TRBJ2-2	NA	NA	TGTGCCAGCAGCCAACAGGGAACCGGGGAGCTGTTTTTT	CASSQQGTGELFF
TRBV5-4	TRBJ1-1	once	TRBD1	TGTGCCAGCAGCTTGTCGAAGGACAGGGCGAACACTGAAGCTTTCTTT	CASSLSKDRANTEAFF
TRBV19	TRBJ2-3	NA	TRBD2	TGTGCCAGTGCCGATTTTAGCGGGGGCACAGATACGCAGTATTTT	CASADFSGGTDTQYF
TRBV3-1/TRBV3-2	TRBJ2-5	NA	TRBD1	TGTGCCAGCCTGACCGGGACAGGGGGCATGGAGACCCAGTACTTC	CASLTGTGGMETQYF
TRBV4-1	TRBJ2-7	NA	NA	TGCGCCAGCAGCCAAGAAGGCGGGTTCCCCCGCGAGCAGTACTTC	CASSQEGGFPREQYF
TRBV6-2/TRBV6-3	TRBJ2-7	NA	NA	TGTGCCAGCAGTTATGGAGGGACTTACGAGCAGTACTTC	CASSYGGTYEQYF
TRBV19	TRBJ2-5	NA	NA	TGTGCCAGTAGTTTAAGGGGATTCCAAGAGACCCAGTACTTC	CASSLRGFQETQYF
TRBV6-6	TRBJ2-3	NA	NA	TGTGCCAGCAGGTTCACACTGGGCGCAGATACGCAGTATTTT	CASRFTLGADTQYF
TRBV11-2	TRBJ2-2	NA	TRBD2	TGTGCCAGCAGCGATAGCGGGAGCACGAACACCGGGGAGCTGTTTTTT	CASSDSGSTNTGELFF